One and the same sample provided the 9 T cell receptor beta chains below, sequenced in a study of cytomegalovirus exposure and HLA in healthy donors. The PCR ran on 60 Vbeta and 13 Jbeta primers. TCRdb keeps only in-frame clones here, not all; method: immunoSEQ multiplex PCR. Listed are about 120,000 clones; less than 4.5% falls within the top ten. The sample was PBMCs. Every receptor here comes from a man aged 25-45 years in good health and CMV-seronegative.

The chain employs TRBV11-2 and TRBJ2-5; 16 bases map to TRBD2. With V trimmed by 5 bases and J by 4 bases, 13 bases remained unmatched. Germline values: CDR1 SGHAT, CDR2 FQNNGV. This CDR3 contains 19 residues. The CDR3 reads CASSALGLAGGPQSETQYF. As DNA, the CDR3 is TGTGCCAGCAGCGCGTTGGGACTAGCGGGGGGGCCGCAGTCAGAGACCCAGTACTTC.

This sequence joins TRBV5-1 and TRBJ1-1, with 9 bases fitting TRBD1. The V gene end was trimmed by 0 bases and the J gene end by 5 bases; junction bases not matched to a gene: 2. Looked up from germline, CDR1 is SGHRS and CDR2 is YFSETQ. The length of the CDR3 is 14 residues. The CDR3 reads CASSLAGTGTEAFF. The CDR3 DNA reads TGCGCCAGCAGCTTGGCCGGGACAGGGACTGAAGCTTTCTTT.

CDR3 DNA: TGCAGCGTTCGGGAGTATGCAGAAAAACTGTTTTTT. Protein: CSVREYAEKLFF. This chain connects TRBV29-1 to TRBJ1-4; no clear D. Trimming removed 5 bases at V and 8 bases at J, with 12 bases between. The CDR3 contains 12 residues. CDR1 and CDR2 (germline): SQVTM, ANQGSEA.

The chain employs TRBV5-6 and TRBJ2-5, with a tentative D call TRBD1 (6 bases). V gave up 2 bases and J gave up 2 bases, with 7 bases separating them. Germline CDR1 SGHDT, CDR2 YYEEEE. This CDR3 has 13 residues. CDR3 nucleotide sequence: TGTGCCAGCAGCTTCGGACAGCAAGAGACCCAGTACTTC. Amino acid sequence: CASSFGQQETQYF.

CDR3 region: CASSPRDRKVVYTF. CDR3 nucleotides: TGTGCCAGCAGCCCCCGGGACAGAAAAGTAGTCTACACCTTC. The chain links TRBV9 to TRBJ1-2; 7 positions agree with TRBD1. The germline V gene encodes CDR1 SGDLS and CDR2 YYNGEE. V was pared by 4 bases and J by 10 bases, with 13 bases of the junction left unmatched. The CDR3 has 14 amino acids.

This sequence joins TRBV4-2 and TRBJ2-2; 7 nucleotides align to TRBD1. The CDR3 spans 16 residues. CDR1 and CDR2 (germline): LGHNA, YNFKEQ. The trim removed 8 bases at V and 4 bases at J, leaving 13 bases unmatched. CDR3 sequence: CASSGKRGLVTGELFF. CDR3 coding DNA: TGTGCCAGCTCTGGCAAGAGGGGGCTGGTCACCGGGGAGCTGTTTTTT.

The CDR3 DNA reads as TGCGCCAGCAGCTTGAGGGACAGGGAATTAGGGACAGATACGCAGTATTTT. This gives the protein CASSLRDRELGTDTQYF. This chain uses TRBV5-1 with TRBJ2-3, with TRBD1 identical over 9 bases. The CDR3 has 17 amino acids. The V gene's germline CDR1 is SGHRS and CDR2 YFSETQ. Trimming took 1 base from V and 3 from J; bases not matched to a gene: 9.

The V call is TRBV7-9, the J call TRBJ2-6; 7 bases line up with TRBD1. Losses at the gene ends were 2 bases for V and 0 bases for J; bases not matched to a gene: 7. CDR3 size: 18 residues. Germline loops: CDR1 SEHNR, CDR2 FQNEAQ (reference sequence). This chain's CDR3 is CASSLTGTDNSGANVLTF. The CDR3 region has the DNA TGTGCCAGCAGCTTAACCGGGACAGATAACTCTGGGGCCAACGTCCTGACTTTC.

V is TRBV4-2 and J is TRBJ2-5, with TRBD2 identical over 9 bases. The CDR3 covers 16 residues. V dropped 3 bases and J dropped 1; count of bases not matched to a gene: 6. The germline V gene has CDR1 LGHNA and CDR2 YNFKEQ. As DNA, the CDR3 is TGTGCCAGCAGCCAGGGTGTAGCGGGAGCCCAAGAGACCCAGTACTTC. It yields the protein CASSQGVAGAQETQYF.